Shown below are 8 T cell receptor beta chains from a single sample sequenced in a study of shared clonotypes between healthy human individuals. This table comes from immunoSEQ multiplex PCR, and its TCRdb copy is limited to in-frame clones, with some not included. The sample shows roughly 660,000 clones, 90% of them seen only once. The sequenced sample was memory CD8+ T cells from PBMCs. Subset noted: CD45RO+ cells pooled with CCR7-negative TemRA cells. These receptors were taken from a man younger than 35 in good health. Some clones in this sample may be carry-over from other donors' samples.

The CDR3 sequence is CSVNTGTGPYNEQFF. For the CDR3, the DNA is TGCAGCGTTAATACCGGGACAGGGCCCTACAATGAGCAGTTCTTC. The chain combines TRBV29-1 with TRBJ2-1, with 9 bases that match TRBD1. The germline V gene encodes CDR1 SQVTM and CDR2 ANQGSEA. The CDR3 loop spans 15 amino acids. The J segment lost 2 bases and the V segment lost 5 bases, leaving 7 bases of the junction unmatched.

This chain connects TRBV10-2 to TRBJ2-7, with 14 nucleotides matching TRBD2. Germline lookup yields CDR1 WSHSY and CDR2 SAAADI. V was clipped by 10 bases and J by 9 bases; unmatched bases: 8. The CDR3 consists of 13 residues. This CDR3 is CATVAGLAGVQYF. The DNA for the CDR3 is TGCGCCACCGTCGCGGGACTAGCGGGAGTGCAGTACTTC.

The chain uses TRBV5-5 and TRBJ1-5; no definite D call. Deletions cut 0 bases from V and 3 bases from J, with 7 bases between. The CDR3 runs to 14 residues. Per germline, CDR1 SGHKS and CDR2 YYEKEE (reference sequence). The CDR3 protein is CASSLVANNQPQHF. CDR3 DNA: TGTGCCAGCAGCTTGGTGGCAAACAATCAGCCCCAGCATTTT.

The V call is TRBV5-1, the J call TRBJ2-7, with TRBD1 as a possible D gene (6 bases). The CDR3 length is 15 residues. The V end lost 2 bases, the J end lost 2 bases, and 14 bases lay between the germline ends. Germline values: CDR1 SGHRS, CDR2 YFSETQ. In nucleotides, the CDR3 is TGCGCCAGCAGCTTAGCTCTATCAGGGGCCTACGAGCAGTACTTC. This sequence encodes CASSLALSGAYEQYF.

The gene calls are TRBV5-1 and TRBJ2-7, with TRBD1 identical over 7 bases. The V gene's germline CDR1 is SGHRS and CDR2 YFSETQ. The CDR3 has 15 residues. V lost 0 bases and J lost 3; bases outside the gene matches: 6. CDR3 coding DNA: TGCGCCAGCAGCTTGGGACCGGGACAGAACTACGAGCAGTACTTC. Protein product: CASSLGPGQNYEQYF.

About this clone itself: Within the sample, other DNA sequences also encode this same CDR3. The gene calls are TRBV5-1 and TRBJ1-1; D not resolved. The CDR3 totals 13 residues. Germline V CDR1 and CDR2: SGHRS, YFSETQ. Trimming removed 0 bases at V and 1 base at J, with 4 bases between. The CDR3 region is CASSLGPNTEAFF. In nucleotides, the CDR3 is TGCGCCAGCAGCTTGGGACCGAACACTGAAGCTTTCTTT.

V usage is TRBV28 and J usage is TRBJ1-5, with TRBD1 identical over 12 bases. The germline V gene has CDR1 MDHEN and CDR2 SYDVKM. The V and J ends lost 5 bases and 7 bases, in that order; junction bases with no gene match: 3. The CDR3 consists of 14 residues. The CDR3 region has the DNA TGTGCCAGCAGTCCGGGACAGGGGGCCCAGCCCCAGCATTTT. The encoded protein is CASSPGQGAQPQHF.

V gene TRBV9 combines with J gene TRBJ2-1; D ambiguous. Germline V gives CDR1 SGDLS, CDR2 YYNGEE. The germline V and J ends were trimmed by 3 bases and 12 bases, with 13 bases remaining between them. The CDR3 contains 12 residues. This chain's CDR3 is CASSAGPQGQFF. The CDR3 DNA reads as TGTGCCAGCAGCGCCGGGCCCCAAGGGCAGTTCTTC.